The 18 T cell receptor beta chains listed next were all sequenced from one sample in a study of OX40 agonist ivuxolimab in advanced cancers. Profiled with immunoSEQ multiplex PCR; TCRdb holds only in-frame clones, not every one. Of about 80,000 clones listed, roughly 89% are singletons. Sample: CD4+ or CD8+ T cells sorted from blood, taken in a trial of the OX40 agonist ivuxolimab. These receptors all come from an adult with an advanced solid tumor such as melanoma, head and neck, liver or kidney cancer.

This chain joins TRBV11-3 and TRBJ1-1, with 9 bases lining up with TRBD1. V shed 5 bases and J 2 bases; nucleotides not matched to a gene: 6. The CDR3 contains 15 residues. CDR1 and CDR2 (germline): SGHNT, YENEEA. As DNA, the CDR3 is TGTGCCAGCAGCCCGGGACAGGGTAGAAACACTGAAGCTTTCTTT. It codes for CASSPGQGRNTEAFF.

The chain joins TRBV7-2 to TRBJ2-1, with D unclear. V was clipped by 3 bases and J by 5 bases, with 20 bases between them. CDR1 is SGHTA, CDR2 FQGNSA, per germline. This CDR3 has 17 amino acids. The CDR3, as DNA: TGTGCCAGCAGCTTTCGGCCCCCCGGGCCCAGGCACAATGAGCAGTTCTTC. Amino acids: CASSFRPPGPRHNEQFF. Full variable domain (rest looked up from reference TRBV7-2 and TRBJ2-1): GAGVSQSPSNKVTEKGKDVELRCDPISGHTALYWYRQSLGQGLEFLIYFQGNSAPDKSGLPSDRFSAERTGGSVSTLTIQRTQQEDSAVYLCASSFRPPGPRHNEQFFGPGTRLTVL.

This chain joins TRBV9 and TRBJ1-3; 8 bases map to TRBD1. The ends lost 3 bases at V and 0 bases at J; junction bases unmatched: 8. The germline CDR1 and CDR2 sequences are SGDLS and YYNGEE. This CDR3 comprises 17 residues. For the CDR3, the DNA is TGTGCCAGCAGCGCAGGGACAGGTTCCTACTCTGGAAACACCATATATTTT. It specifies CASSAGTGSYSGNTIYF.

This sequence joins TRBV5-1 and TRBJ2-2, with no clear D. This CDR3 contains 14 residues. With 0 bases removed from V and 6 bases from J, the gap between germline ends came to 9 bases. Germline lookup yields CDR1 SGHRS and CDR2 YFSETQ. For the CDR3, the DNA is TGCGCCAGCAGCTTGGGGAAGAATCCCGGGGAGCTGTTTTTT. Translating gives CASSLGKNPGELFF.

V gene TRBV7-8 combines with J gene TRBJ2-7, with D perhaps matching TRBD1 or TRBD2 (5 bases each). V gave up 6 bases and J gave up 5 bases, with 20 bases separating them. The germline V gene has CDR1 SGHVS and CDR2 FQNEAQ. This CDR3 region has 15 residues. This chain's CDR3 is CASRKKRGLGDEQYF. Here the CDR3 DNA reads TGTGCCAGCAGAAAAAAGAGGGGTCTAGGGGACGAGCAGTACTTC.

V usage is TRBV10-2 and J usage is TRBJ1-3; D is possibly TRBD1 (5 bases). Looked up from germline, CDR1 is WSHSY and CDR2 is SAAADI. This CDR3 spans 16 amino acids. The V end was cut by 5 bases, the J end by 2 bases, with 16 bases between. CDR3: CASSRVGRPPGNTIYF. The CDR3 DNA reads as TGCGCCAGCAGTCGAGTGGGACGTCCGCCTGGAAACACCATATATTTT.

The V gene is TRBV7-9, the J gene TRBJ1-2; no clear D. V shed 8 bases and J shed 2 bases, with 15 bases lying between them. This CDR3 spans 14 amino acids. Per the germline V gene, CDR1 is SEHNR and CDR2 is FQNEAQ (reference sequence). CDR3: CASGPSGRNYGYTF. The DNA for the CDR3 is TGTGCCAGCGGACCCTCGGGTCGCAACTATGGCTACACCTTC.

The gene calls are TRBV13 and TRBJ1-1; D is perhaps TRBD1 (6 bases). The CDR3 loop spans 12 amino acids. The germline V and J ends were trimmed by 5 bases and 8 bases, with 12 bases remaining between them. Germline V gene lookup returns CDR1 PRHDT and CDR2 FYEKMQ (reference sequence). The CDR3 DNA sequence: TGTGCCAGCAGCGTCGGGACACCCGAAGCTTTCTTT. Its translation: CASSVGTPEAFF.

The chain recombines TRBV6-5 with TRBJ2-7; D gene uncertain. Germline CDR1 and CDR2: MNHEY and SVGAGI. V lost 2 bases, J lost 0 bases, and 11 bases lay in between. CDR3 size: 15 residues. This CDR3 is CASSYSRLSSYEQYF. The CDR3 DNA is TGTGCCAGCAGTTACAGCAGGCTTAGCTCCTACGAGCAGTACTTC.

The CDR3 sequence: CASSFGPEGSYEQYF. The CDR3 nucleotides read TGTGCCAGCAGCTTTGGCCCCGAAGGATCCTACGAGCAGTACTTC. This rearrangement joins TRBV5-4 to TRBJ2-7; D gene ambiguous. CDR1 and CDR2 (germline): SGHNT, YYREEE (reference sequence). V lost 2 bases, J lost 1 base, and 13 bases lay in between. This CDR3 contains 15 residues. Based on the CDR3 plus reference TRBV5-4 and TRBJ2-7, the full variable domain is ETGVTQSPTHLIKTRGQQVTLRCSSQSGHNTVSWYQQALGQGPQFIFQYYREEENGRGNFPPRFSGLQFPNYSSELNVNALELDDSALYLCASSFGPEGSYEQYFGPGTRLTVT.

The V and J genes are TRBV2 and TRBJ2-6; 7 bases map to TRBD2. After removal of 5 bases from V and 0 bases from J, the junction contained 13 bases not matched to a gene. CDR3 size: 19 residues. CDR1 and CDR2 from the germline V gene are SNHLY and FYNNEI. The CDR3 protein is CASSIRRLADNSGANVLTF. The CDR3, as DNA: TGTGCCAGCAGTATACGGCGACTAGCTGATAACTCTGGGGCCAACGTCCTGACTTTC.

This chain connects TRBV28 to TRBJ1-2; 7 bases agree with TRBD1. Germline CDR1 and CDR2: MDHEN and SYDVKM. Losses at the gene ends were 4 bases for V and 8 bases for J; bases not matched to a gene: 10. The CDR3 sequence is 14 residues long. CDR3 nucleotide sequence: TGTGCCAGCAGTTCGCAGGGGGGAGGGGGGGGCTACACCTTC. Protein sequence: CASSSQGGGGGYTF.

The CDR3 nucleotides read TGCGCCAGCAGCGGGACAGGGGTTAACTATGGCTACACCTTC. It is translated as CASSGTGVNYGYTF. The chain recombines TRBV5-1 with TRBJ1-2, with 10 bases lining up with TRBD1. V gave up 4 bases and J gave up 1 base; unmatched junction bases: 1. Germline V gene lookup returns CDR1 SGHRS and CDR2 YFSETQ. The CDR3 is 14 amino acids.

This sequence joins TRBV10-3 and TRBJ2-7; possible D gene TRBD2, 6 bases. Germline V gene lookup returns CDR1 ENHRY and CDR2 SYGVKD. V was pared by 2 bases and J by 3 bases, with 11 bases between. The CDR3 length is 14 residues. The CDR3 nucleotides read TGTGCCATCAGTGAGAGTTTGCGGGACTACGAGCAGTACTTC. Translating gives CAISESLRDYEQYF.

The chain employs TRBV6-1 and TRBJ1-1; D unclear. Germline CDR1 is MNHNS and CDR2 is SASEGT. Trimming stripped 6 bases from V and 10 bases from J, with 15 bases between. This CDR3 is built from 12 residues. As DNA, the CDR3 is TGTGCCAGCAGAGACGACCACCAGGCAGCTTTCTTT. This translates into CASRDDHQAAFF.

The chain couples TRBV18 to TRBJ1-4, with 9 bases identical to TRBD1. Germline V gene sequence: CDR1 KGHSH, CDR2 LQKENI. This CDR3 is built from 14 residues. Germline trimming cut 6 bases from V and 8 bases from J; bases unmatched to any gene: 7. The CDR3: CASSRTGVMEKLFF. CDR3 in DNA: TGTGCCAGCTCGCGGACAGGGGTGATGGAAAAACTGTTTTTT.

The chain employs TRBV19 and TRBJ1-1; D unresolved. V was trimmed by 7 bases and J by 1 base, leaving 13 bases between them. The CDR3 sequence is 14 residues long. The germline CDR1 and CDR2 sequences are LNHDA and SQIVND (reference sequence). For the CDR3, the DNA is TGTGCCAGTAAGATTGAGGCTTCGAACACTGAAGCTTTCTTT. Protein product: CASKIEASNTEAFF.

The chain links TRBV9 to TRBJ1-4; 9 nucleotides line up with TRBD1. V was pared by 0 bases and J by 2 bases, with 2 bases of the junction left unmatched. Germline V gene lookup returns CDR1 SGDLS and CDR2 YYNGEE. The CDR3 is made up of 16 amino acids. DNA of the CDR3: TGTGCCAGCAGCGTAGGGGACAGGGTTACTAATGAAAAACTGTTTTTT. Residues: CASSVGDRVTNEKLFF.